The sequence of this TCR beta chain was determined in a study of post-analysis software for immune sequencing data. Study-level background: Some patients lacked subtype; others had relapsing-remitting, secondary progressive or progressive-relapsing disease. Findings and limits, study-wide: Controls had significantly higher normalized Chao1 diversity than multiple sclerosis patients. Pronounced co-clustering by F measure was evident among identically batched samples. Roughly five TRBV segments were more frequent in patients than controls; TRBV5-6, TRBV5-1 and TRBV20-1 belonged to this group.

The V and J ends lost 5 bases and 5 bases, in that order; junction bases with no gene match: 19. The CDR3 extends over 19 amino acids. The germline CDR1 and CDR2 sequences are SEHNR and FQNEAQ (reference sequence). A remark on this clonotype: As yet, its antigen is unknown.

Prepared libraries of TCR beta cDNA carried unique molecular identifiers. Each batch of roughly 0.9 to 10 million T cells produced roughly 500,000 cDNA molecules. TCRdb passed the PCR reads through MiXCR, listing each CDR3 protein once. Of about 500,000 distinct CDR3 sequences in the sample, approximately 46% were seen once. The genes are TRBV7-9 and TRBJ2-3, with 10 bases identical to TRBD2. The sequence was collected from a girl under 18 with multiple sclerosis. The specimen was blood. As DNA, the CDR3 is TGTGCCAGCAGCCGGACAGGGCGGTCTAGCGGGGGCTTGATAGATACGCAGTATTTT. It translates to CASSRTGRSSGGLIDTQYF.